This T cell receptor beta chain was sequenced in a study of identical twins (dated by TCRdb to the mid-2010s). Turning to the overall study: To test whether fetal clonotypes persist, this study deep-sequenced TCR alpha and beta repertoires from monozygotic twins, from unrelated adults of various ages, and from cord blood. To rule out contamination, replicate twin experiments were performed at different times with different library preparation protocols. General findings and caveats noted by the study authors: Out-of-frame TCR alpha sharing in monozygotic twins was systematically underestimated by recombination models, whereas sharing between unrelated individuals was in agreement with the recombination models. Zero-insertion analyses could be partly confounded by invariant T cells such as MAIT and iNKT, although diverse VJ usage argued against such confounding for most clonotypes. Compared with coincidental sharing between unrelated individuals, out-of-frame TCR alpha sequences shared between twins showed an excess of sequences with low generation probability. In beta out-of-frame sequences, excess twin sharing was weaker, because having fewer shared sequences lowered the signal-to-noise ratio. Because the same donors could not be followed over many years, conclusions were based on cross-sectional statistical analysis. Abundant cord blood beta clonotypes carried fewer insertions; young adult naive repertoires showed a weaker similar trend, while memory repertoires showed none.

Only healthy Caucasian donors were included. Three unrelated non-twin adults were also sequenced: a male aged 18 to 30, a male aged 50 to 60 and a female aged 50 to 60. Using Miltenyi CD45RO+ enrichment and human naive T-cell isolation kits, memory (CD45RO+) and naive T cells were isolated from PBMC. V drops 3 bases and J drops 4 bases, leaving 9 bases in between. In the germline V gene (reference sequence), CDR1 corresponds to DFQATT and CDR2 to SNEGSKA. From its cysteine to its phenylalanine, the CDR3 spans 13 amino acids. The DNA shown is the 39-base CDR3, in frame from base 1. The method behind the library was 5' RACE. The sequencing machine was an Illumina HiSeq 2000. A universal primer binding site was added through template switching, and the final cDNA carried a unique molecular identifier so that TCR cDNA molecules could be counted accurately. Specific primers in the conserved constant-segment region were used to synthesize first-strand cDNA for the TCR alpha and beta chains. To control for contamination, each cDNA library was double barcoded with a SMART-Mk sample barcode plus Illumina barcodes. Two successive PCR steps introduced TruSeq adapter sequences along with Illumina sample barcodes. TCR alpha and beta cDNA libraries were sequenced on the Illumina HiSeq platform with custom primers. The study's processing was this. MiGEC processed the raw reads to extract unique molecular identifiers, while MiXCR was used to determine the CDR3 positions. For each individual, recombination models were inferred using an EM algorithm with the repgenHMM and IGoR tools. The tcR package in R was used for shared clonotype analysis, with sharing normalized by the product of cloneset sizes. Out-of-frame nonproductive sequences were analyzed to study raw recombination free of thymic and clonal selection effects. TCRdb took the public reads, trimmed them with fastp at Q25, ran MiXCR for clone calling and kept in-frame beta chains. Rows with a matching CDR3 protein are joined into one entry that keeps the most common DNA and genes. What appears here as the V and J calls and clone size reflects TCRdb's work, not the paper's. This sample is represented by 300,000 to 400,000 distinct CDR3 sequences; approximately 9.1% of them were singletons. Approximately 9.3% of the sample goes to the ten largest clones.

A remark on this clonotype: No antigen is known for it. No much larger clone exists at a distance of one base, and base qualities are not known.

This sequence was found in a woman aged 50 to 60 in good health. This chain is built from TRBV20-1 and TRBJ2-2, with the identity of the D gene unclear. Sequenced: naive T cells sorted from blood. What the cell subset or site label conveys for this sample: cells isolated with a human naive T-cell isolation kit. Here the CDR3 is given as CSASQRITGELFF. In nucleotides, the sequence is TGCAGTGCTAGTCAAAGGATCACCGGGGAGCTGTTTTTT.